The present entry profiles one T cell receptor beta chain with its context. The data belong to a study of OX40 agonist ivuxolimab in advanced cancers. The protocol was immunoSEQ multiplex PCR, while the TCRdb copy is restricted to in-frame clones and leaves out a portion. The sample comprises more than 60,000 clones, approximately 83% of which are singletons, and 0.66% rests with the top ten. This CDR3 is 12 amino acids long. Germline V lookup: CDR1 MGHDK, CDR2 SYGVNS. With 8 bases removed from V and 4 bases from J, the gap between germline ends came to 11 bases. The chain combines TRBV25-1 with TRBJ1-1; D is uncertain. The source of this sequence is an adult with an advanced solid tumor such as melanoma, head and neck, liver or kidney cancer. The material sequenced was CD4+ or CD8+ T cells sorted from blood, taken in a trial of the OX40 agonist ivuxolimab. As DNA, the CDR3 is TGTGCCAGCCGCCGTACGGGCACTGAAGCTTTCTTT. It encodes CASRRTGTEAFF.